This T cell receptor (beta chain) was obtained from a study of T cell responses to AZD1222 COVID-19 vaccine. The assay was immunoSEQ multiplex PCR, and TCRdb's table has in-frame clones only and misses some. In the table there are 200,000 or so clones, 90% to 95% of which are singletons. The ends were cut back, 11 bases at V and 0 bases at J, with 16 bases in the middle. The CDR3 totals 14 residues. CDR1 is ENHRY, CDR2 SYGVKD, per germline. This chain links TRBV10-3 with TRBJ1-2; D gene ambiguous. The TCR sequence derives from an adult who received the AZD1222 COVID-19 vaccine. Source: peripheral blood, taken 28 days after the second AZD1222 dose. The DNA for the CDR3 is TGTGCCCACAAGGGCTCGGACGCTAACTATGGCTACACCTTC. Translated: CAHKGSDANYGYTF.